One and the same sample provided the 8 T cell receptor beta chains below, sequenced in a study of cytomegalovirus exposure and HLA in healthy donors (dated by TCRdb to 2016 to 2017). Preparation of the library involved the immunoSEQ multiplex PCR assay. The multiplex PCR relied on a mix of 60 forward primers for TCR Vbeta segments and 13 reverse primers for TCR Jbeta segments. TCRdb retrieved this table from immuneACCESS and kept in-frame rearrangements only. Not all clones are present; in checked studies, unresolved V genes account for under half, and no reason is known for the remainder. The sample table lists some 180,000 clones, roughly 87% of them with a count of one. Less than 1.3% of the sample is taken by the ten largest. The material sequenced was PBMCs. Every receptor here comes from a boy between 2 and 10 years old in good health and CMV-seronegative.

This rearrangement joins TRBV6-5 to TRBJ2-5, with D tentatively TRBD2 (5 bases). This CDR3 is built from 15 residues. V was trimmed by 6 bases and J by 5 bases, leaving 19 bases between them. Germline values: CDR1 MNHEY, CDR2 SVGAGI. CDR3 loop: CASSSYFLPGETQYF. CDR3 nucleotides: TGTGCCAGCAGCTCGTACTTTCTCCCGGGGGAGACCCAGTACTTC.

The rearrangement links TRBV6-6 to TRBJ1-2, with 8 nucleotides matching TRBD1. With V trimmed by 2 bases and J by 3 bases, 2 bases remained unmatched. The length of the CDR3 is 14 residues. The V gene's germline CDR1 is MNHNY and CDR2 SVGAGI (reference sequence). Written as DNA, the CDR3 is TGTGCCAGCAGTTACCCGGGACAGGACTATGGCTACACCTTC. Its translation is CASSYPGQDYGYTF.

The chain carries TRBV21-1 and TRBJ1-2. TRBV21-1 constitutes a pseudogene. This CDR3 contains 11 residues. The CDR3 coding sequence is TGTGCCAGCAGCAGGAGGTATGGCTACACCTTC. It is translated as CASSRRYGYTF.

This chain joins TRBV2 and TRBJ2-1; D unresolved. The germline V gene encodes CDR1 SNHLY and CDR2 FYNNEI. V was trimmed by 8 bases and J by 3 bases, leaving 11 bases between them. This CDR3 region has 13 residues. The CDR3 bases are TGTGCCAGCGGAGAGGCGTACTACAATGAGCAGTTCTTC. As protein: CASGEAYYNEQFF.

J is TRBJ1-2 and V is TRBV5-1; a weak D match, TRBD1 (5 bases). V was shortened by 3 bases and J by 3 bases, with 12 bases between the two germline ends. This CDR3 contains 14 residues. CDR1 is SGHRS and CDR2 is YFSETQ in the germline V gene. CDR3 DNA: TGCGCCAGCAGCTCATGGGGGGAGGACTATGGCTACACCTTC. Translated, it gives CASSSWGEDYGYTF.

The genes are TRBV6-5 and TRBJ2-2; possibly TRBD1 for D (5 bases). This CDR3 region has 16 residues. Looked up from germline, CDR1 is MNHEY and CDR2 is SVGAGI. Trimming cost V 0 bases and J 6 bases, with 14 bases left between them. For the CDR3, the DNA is TGTGCCAGCAGTTACTCAGGGGCAAGGCGAGCCGGGGAGCTGTTTTTT. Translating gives CASSYSGARRAGELFF.

The CDR3: CSVETWDRGGTDTQYF. CDR3 bases: TGCAGCGTTGAAACCTGGGACAGGGGCGGCACAGATACGCAGTATTTT. The chain is built from TRBV29-1 and TRBJ2-3, with TRBD1 matching 10 bases. Germline V CDR1 and CDR2: SQVTM, ANQGSEA. The CDR3 runs to 16 residues. V was clipped by 2 bases and J by 1 base; unmatched bases: 6.

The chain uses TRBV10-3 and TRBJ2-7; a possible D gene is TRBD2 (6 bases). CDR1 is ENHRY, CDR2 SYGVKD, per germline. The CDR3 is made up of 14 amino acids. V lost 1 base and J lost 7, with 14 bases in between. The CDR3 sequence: CAISEFGGVREQYF. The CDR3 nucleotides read TGTGCCATCAGTGAGTTCGGGGGAGTGAGGGAGCAGTACTTC.